This is a list of T cell receptor beta chains from one sample in a study of cytotoxic CD8 clonotypes in ibrutinib-treated CLL. The assay was immunoSEQ multiplex PCR, and TCRdb's table has in-frame clones only and misses some. The sample shows 150,000 to 200,000 clones, approximately 77% of them seen only once. The source was PBMCs, collected after 12 months of ibrutinib treatment. The receptor source for this set is a human donor with chronic lymphocytic leukemia. The CDR3 runs from the conserved cysteine through the conserved F or W. D genes are given only for firm matches. Rows may omit the clone size; those that give it use once, few, many or a size class.

>NA|TRBJ2-7|once|TRBV6-1
TGTGCCAGCAGTGACTCCATCTACGAGCAGTACTTC
CASSDSIYEQYF
>NA|TRBJ1-5|NA|TRBV28
TGTGCCAGCAGTTTTCTTAGGGTTAGCAATCAGCCCCAGCATTTT
CASSFLRVSNQPQHF
>NA|TRBJ2-3|few|TRBV5-1
TGCGCCAGCAGCTTACAACAGGGCACAGATACGCAGTATTTT
CASSLQQGTDTQYF
>NA|TRBJ2-6|NA|TRBV28
TGTGCCAGCAAGAGGGTTTCGTCTGGGGCCAACGTCCTGACTTTC
CASKRVSSGANVLTF
>NA|TRBJ1-2|NA|TRBV7-9
TGTGCCAGCAGCTTAGTGGGTGGGGCTGGCTACACCTTC
CASSLVGGAGYTF
>NA|TRBJ2-7|few|TRBV10-3
TGTGCCACCACTGACATCTACGAGCAGTACTTC
CATTDIYEQYF
>NA|TRBJ2-2|once|TRBV5-6
TGTGCCAGCAGACAGGGTCTCGGGGAGCTGTTTTTT
CASRQGLGELFF
>NA|TRBJ2-3|NA|TRBV7-2
TGTGCCAGCAGCTCCGGCAGAACGCAGTATTTT
CASSSGRTQYF
>TRBD2|TRBJ2-2|once|TRBV9
TGTGCCAGCAGCGATAGGACTAGCGGGAGATACACCGGGGAGCTGTTTTTT
CASSDRTSGRYTGELFF
>NA|TRBJ1-1|NA|TRBV2
TGTGCCAGCAGTTCCATCTTGGCTGGGGGCACTGAAGCTTTCTTT
CASSSILAGGTEAFF
>NA|TRBJ2-1|NA|TRBV28
TGTGCCAGCAGGTCCGGGACGGTTGAGCAGTTCTTC
CASRSGTVEQFF
>TRBD1|TRBJ2-7|NA|TRBV7-9
TGTGCCAGCAGCGCCCGGGACAGGGCTATAGACGAGCAGTACTTC
CASSARDRAIDEQYF
>TRBD1|TRBJ2-7|NA|TRBV6-6
TGTGCCAGCAGGGTACCGGGACAGGCTCGCTACGAGCAGTACTTC
CASRVPGQARYEQYF
>NA|TRBJ1-2|NA|TRBV18
TGTGCCAGCTCACCACTGGTCCCAGGGCTACCTAACTATGGCTACACCTTC
CASSPLVPGLPNYGYTF
>NA|TRBJ1-3|NA|TRBV2
TGTGCCAGCAGTGAGCGAAGCGTGAGGATCCTCTCTGGAAACACCATATATTTT
CASSERSVRILSGNTIYF
>TRBD2|TRBJ2-7|once|TRBV28
TGTGCCAGCAGGGGGGGGAGCTCCTACGAGCAGTACTTC
CASRGGSSYEQYF
>NA|TRBJ1-2|NA|TRBV11-2
TGTGCCAGCAGCTTAGAGGCCTATGGCTACACCTTC
CASSLEAYGYTF
>NA|TRBJ1-5|NA|TRBV28
TGTGCCAGTTCCCTGCTGAATCAGCCCCAGCATTTT
CASSLLNQPQHF
>TRBD1|TRBJ1-1|NA|TRBV19
TGTGCCAGTAGTGGACCGGGACAGGGAAGATCTGAAGCTTTCTTT
CASSGPGQGRSEAFF
>NA|TRBJ2-1|NA|TRBV28
TGTGCCAGCAGTTTAGGGGTGACCCCCAAAGCCCTCTACAATGAGCAGTTCTTC
CASSLGVTPKALYNEQFF
>NA|TRBJ2-3|once|TRBV18
TGTGCCAGCTCACCAGTTAACGACTATAGCACAGATACGCAGTATTTT
CASSPVNDYSTDTQYF